The sequence of this TCR beta chain was determined in a study of blood T cell repertoires in COVID-19. Study-wide background: Donors in the United States, Italy and Spain gave samples during acute or convalescent COVID-19.

Clones were read by immunoSEQ multiplex PCR, and TCRdb kept only the in-frame ones, dropping some. The profile shows around 300,000 clones, around 91% of them singletons. CDR1 MNHEY and CDR2 SMNVEV come from the germline V gene (reference sequence). The CDR3 contains 17 residues. J was trimmed by 5 bases and V by 0 bases; bases with no gene match: 11. Input material: PBMCs or T cells enriched from blood (not recorded which). The clonotype comes from a woman aged 18 to 35 with acute COVID-19. This chain uses TRBV27 with TRBJ2-5; 8 bases are a match to TRBD1. DNA for the CDR3: TGTGCCAGCAGTTTATCCTCTCAGGGGGCAGGGAGGGAGACCCAGTACTTC. Translated: CASSLSSQGAGRETQYF.